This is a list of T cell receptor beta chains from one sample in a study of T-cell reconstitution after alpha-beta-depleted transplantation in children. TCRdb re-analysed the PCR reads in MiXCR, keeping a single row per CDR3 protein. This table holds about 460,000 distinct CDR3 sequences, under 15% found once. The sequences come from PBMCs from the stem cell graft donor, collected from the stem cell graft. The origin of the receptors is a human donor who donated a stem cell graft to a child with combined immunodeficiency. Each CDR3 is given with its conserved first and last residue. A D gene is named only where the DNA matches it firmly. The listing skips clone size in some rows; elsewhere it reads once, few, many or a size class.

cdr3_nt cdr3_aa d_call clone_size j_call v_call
TGTGCCAGCAGCTTAGTAGGCGGGAGCTCCTACGAGCAGTACTTC CASSLVGGSSYEQYF TRBD2 many TRBJ2-7 TRBV11-2
TGTGCCATCATTGAGGAGACAGGGGCGCAAGAGACCCAGTACTTC CAIIEETGAQETQYF TRBD1 few TRBJ2-5 TRBV10-3
TGCGCCAGCAGCGTGACAGGACACAATGAGCAGTTCTTC CASSVTGHNEQFF - few TRBJ2-1 TRBV5-1
TGTGCCAGTAACCGGAGGGGAGGGGCGAGGGGACAGCCCCAGCATTTT CASNRRGGARGQPQHF - few TRBJ1-5 TRBV2
TGTGCCAGCAGCTCTTCCGGGACGTCGAACCTATACGGCACAGATACGCAGTATTTT CASSSSGTSNLYGTDTQYF - - TRBJ2-3 TRBV11-2
TGTGCCAGCAGACCTAGAGACGCGAACACCGGGGAGCTGTTTTTT CASRPRDANTGELFF - few TRBJ2-2 TRBV12-3/TRBV12-4
TGCGCCAGCAGCCAAGGTAGCCAGGGGTACTACGAGCAGTACTTC CASSQGSQGYYEQYF - - TRBJ2-7 TRBV4-3
TGTGCCAGCAGTTACCCACGGGACAGGATGAACAATGAGCAGTTCTTC CASSYPRDRMNNEQFF TRBD1 - TRBJ2-1 TRBV6-2/TRBV6-3
TGCAGTGCTAGACGGACTTACTTGGATCGGGAGCAGTACTTC CSARRTYLDREQYF - - TRBJ2-7 TRBV20-1
TGTGCCAGCAGTTTCCGGACAGGGGGTGAGACCCAGTACTTC CASSFRTGGETQYF TRBD1 many TRBJ2-5 TRBV12-3/TRBV12-4
TGTGCCACCAGCCCCCCGGGGGGGGGCTACGAGCAGTACTTC CATSPPGGGYEQYF TRBD2 - TRBJ2-7 TRBV15
TGTGCCTGGAGTGTATCCTGGGGAGGGGACACTGAAGCTTTCTTT CAWSVSWGGDTEAFF - few TRBJ1-1 TRBV30
TGTGCCAGCAGCTGGACACCTACCTCCTACGAGCAGTACTTC CASSWTPTSYEQYF - - TRBJ2-7 TRBV5-5
TGTGCCAGCAGCTTGGCCCTACCGGGACTAGGTACAGATACGCAGTATTTT CASSLALPGLGTDTQYF TRBD2 few TRBJ2-3 TRBV5-6
TGCAGTGCTAGAGATCCCACCTCCTACGAGCAGTACTTC CSARDPTSYEQYF - many TRBJ2-7 TRBV20-1
TGTGCCAGCAGTGAAGCGCACGACAGGAGCTCTGGAAACACCATATATTTT CASSEAHDRSSGNTIYF - - TRBJ1-3 TRBV6-1
TGCAGCGCCTTCACCGGGGAGCTGTTTTTT CSAFTGELFF - few TRBJ2-2 TRBV29-1
TGTGCCACCAGTCTGGGGGCAAGCAATCAGCCCCAGCATTTT CATSLGASNQPQHF - - TRBJ1-5 TRBV24-1
TGTGCCAGCAGTGATTTCGGGAGCTATGGCTACACCTTC CASSDFGSYGYTF - - TRBJ1-2 TRBV2
TGTGCCAGCAGTGAATACGGCGCTGATGGCTACACCTTC CASSEYGADGYTF - - TRBJ1-2 TRBV2
TGTGCCAGCAGCTCGACGGGGGGACTAGCGGGAGAGGAGCAGTACTTC CASSSTGGLAGEEQYF TRBD2 - TRBJ2-7 TRBV6-1
TGTGCCAGCAGGACCGGGACAGCTACCGGTGACATTCAGTACTTC CASRTGTATGDIQYF TRBD1 - TRBJ2-4 TRBV27
TGCGCCAGCAGCCAAGAAGGGGTTATTGGTGAAAAACTGTTTTTT CASSQEGVIGEKLFF - - TRBJ1-4 TRBV4-3
TGTGCCAGCAGTTACTACCCCAGGGAGCAGTACTTC CASSYYPREQYF - many TRBJ2-7 TRBV12-3/TRBV12-4
TGTGCCAGCAGTTTTACTCGGGGGCTGATGAACACTGAAGCTTTCTTT CASSFTRGLMNTEAFF - - TRBJ1-1 TRBV12-3/TRBV12-4
TGTGCCAGCATCATAAGCGGGGGGTTCACAGATACGCAGTATTTT CASIISGGFTDTQYF TRBD2 - TRBJ2-3 TRBV7-9
TGTGCCAGCAGTTTAATCTTGGTCCTGGGGGACACCTGGGAGCTGTTTTTT CASSLILVLGDTWELFF - - TRBJ2-2 TRBV27
TGCGCCAGCAGCTTGGAAGGCAGCTCACCAACTAACACCGGGGAGCTGTTTTTT CASSLEGSSPTNTGELFF - few TRBJ2-2 TRBV5-1
TGCGCCAGCAGCCCTACAGGGTGGGGGACTGAAGCTTTCTTT CASSPTGWGTEAFF - few TRBJ1-1 TRBV5-1
TGTGCCAGCAGGAGACAGGTACACACAGATACGCAGTATTTT CASRRQVHTDTQYF - many TRBJ2-3 TRBV12-3/TRBV12-4
TGCAGTGCTAGAGACAGTGGTTCCTACACCTTC CSARDSGSYTF - few TRBJ1-2 TRBV20-1
TGCGCCAGCAGCTTGGGTTGGAAAGCAACTAATGAAAAACTGTTTTTT CASSLGWKATNEKLFF - - TRBJ1-4 TRBV5-1
TGTGCCAGCAGCTTAGACCCAAACAATGAGCAGTTCTTC CASSLDPNNEQFF - few TRBJ2-1 TRBV7-2
TGTGCCAGCAGCGTACAGGGGATGGCAGATACGCAGTATTTT CASSVQGMADTQYF TRBD1 few TRBJ2-3 TRBV27
TGTGCCAGCAGCTTAGGTGTAGGGGGCTCGGGCGAGCAGTACTTC CASSLGVGGSGEQYF TRBD1 few TRBJ2-7 TRBV7-7